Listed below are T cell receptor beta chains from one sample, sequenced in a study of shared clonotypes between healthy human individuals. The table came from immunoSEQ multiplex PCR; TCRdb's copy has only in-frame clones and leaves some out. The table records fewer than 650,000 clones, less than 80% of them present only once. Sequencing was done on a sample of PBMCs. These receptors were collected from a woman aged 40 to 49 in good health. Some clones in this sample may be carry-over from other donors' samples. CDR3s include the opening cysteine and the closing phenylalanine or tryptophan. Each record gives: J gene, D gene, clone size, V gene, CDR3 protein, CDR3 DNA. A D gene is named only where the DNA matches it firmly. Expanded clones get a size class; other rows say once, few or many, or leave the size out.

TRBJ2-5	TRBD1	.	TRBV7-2	CASSLRQGAETQYF	TGTGCCAGCAGCCTAAGACAGGGGGCAGAGACCCAGTACTTC
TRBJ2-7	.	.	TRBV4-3	CASSQEAQPFDEQYF	TGCGCCAGCAGCCAAGAGGCACAGCCGTTCGACGAGCAGTACTTC
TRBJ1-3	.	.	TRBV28	CASLGAAGGLSGNTIYF	TGTGCCAGCCTCGGCGCGGCGGGGGGCCTGTCCGGAAACACCATATATTTT
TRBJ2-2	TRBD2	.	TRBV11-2	CASSFTGGYTGELFF	TGTGCCAGCAGCTTTACGGGAGGATACACCGGGGAGCTGTTTTTT
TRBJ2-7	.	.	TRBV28	CPFKGRVYEQYF	TGTCCATTCAAAGGGAGAGTCTACGAGCAGTACTTC
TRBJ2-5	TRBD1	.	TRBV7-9	CASSLGGGAETQYF	TGTGCCAGCAGCTTAGGAGGGGGCGCGGAGACCCAGTACTTC
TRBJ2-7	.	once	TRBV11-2	CASSLAGPYEQYF	TGTGCCAGCAGCTTAGCAGGGCCCTACGAGCAGTACTTC
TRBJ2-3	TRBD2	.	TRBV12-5	CASGPGLAGDTQYF	TGTGCTAGTGGTCCCGGACTAGCGGGAGATACGCAGTATTTT
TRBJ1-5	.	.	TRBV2	CASTWGGNQPQHF	TGTGCCAGCACCTGGGGCGGGAATCAGCCCCAGCATTTT
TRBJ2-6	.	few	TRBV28	CASSLLSGANVLTF	TGTGCCAGCAGTTTGTTATCTGGGGCCAACGTCCTGACTTTC
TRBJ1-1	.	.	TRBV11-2	CASSFLVGGWTEAFF	TGTGCCAGCAGCTTTTTGGTTGGGGGGTGGACTGAAGCTTTCTTT
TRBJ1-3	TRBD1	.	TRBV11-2	CASSLALGQYIYF	TGTGCCAGCAGCCTAGCCTTGGGACAGTACATATATTTT
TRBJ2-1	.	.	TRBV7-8	CASSLDRNNEQFF	TGTGCCAGCAGCTTGGACAGAAACAATGAGCAGTTCTTC
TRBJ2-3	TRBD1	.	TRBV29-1	CSVEGEQGGHTDTQYF	TGCAGCGTTGAGGGGGAACAGGGGGGCCACACAGATACGCAGTATTTT
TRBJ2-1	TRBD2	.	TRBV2	CARSGTSSYNEQFF	TGTGCCAGGTCGGGGACTAGCTCCTACAATGAGCAGTTCTTC
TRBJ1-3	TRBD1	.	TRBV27	CASSSGLTRTGGHRPGNTIYF	TGTGCCAGCAGCTCTGGGTTGACGAGGACAGGGGGTCACCGACCTGGAAACACCATATATTTT
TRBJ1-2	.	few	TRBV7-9	CASSLGQSYGYTF	TGTGCCAGCAGTTTAGGACAGAGCTATGGCTACACCTTC
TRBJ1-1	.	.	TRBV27	CASSFRHRTEAFF	TGTGCCAGCAGTTTCCGGCACCGCACTGAAGCTTTCTTT
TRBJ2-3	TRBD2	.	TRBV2	CASQRDYPRDTQYF	TGTGCCAGCCAAAGGGACTACCCGAGGGATACGCAGTATTTT
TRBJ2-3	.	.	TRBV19	CASSPDSTDTQYF	TGTGCCAGTAGTCCTGATAGCACAGATACGCAGTATTTT
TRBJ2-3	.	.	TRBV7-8	CASSFRGTQYF	TGTGCCAGCAGCTTCAGGGGTACGCAGTATTTT
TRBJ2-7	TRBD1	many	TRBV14	CASSLPGQTDEQYF	TGTGCCAGCAGCCTCCCGGGACAGACGGACGAGCAGTACTTC
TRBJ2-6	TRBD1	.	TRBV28	CAVRDRGTPGANVLTF	TGTGCCGTCCGGGACAGGGGCACCCCTGGGGCCAACGTCCTGACTTTC
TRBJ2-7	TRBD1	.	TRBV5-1	CASSLGQGSPYEQYF	TGCGCCAGCAGCTTGGGACAGGGTAGTCCGTACGAGCAGTACTTC
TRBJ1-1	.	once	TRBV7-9	CASSVWGTEAFF	TGTGCCAGCAGCGTTTGGGGCACTGAAGCTTTCTTT
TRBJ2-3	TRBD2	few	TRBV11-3	CASSQAGGPTDTQYF	TGTGCCAGCAGCCAAGCGGGAGGGCCGACAGATACGCAGTATTTT
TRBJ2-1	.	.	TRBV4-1	CASSQGSRLANFNEQFF	TGCGCCAGCAGCCAAGGCTCGAGGCTAGCTAACTTCAATGAGCAGTTCTTC
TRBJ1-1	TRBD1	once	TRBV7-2	CASSLAGTVNTEAFF	TGTGCCAGCAGCTTAGCTGGGACAGTGAACACTGAAGCTTTCTTT